The rows below give T cell receptor beta chains drawn from one sample of a study of tumor-infiltrating lymphocytes in primary liver carcinoma. TCRdb recomputed calls from the multiplex PCR reads with MiXCR, one row per CDR3 protein. The table has about 320,000 distinct CDR3 sequences, approximately 60% seen once. The sample comprised peripheral blood. All receptors come from a man in his forties with primary liver carcinoma and hepatitis B virus infection. Each CDR3 is given with its conserved first and last residue. Fields, in order: V gene, J gene, D gene, clone size, CDR3 DNA, CDR3 protein. The D gene is left open where the match is weak. Size tells how often a clone was seen (once, few, many) or the class of an expanded clone, and some rows leave it out.

v_gene: TRBV29-1
j_gene: TRBJ1-4
d_gene: NA
abundance: few
CDR3nt: TGCAGCCTTCTCTTTAATGAAGAACTGTTTTTT
CDR3aa: CSLLFNEELFF

v_gene: TRBV7-8
j_gene: TRBJ1-5
d_gene: TRBD1
abundance: few
CDR3nt: TGTGCCAGCAGCTCGGGACAGGGGGCGCTTCAGCCCCAGCATTTT
CDR3aa: CASSSGQGALQPQHF

v_gene: TRBV11-2
j_gene: TRBJ2-3
d_gene: NA
abundance: NA
CDR3nt: TGTGCCAGCAGCCCCGCGGCAGACTGGGGGCTTCACACAGATATGCAGTATTTT
CDR3aa: CASSPAADWGLHTDMQYF

v_gene: TRBV11-2
j_gene: TRBJ2-7
d_gene: NA
abundance: NA
CDR3nt: TGTGCTAGCATCCCCAGGGCCATGAGGAACGAGCAGTACTTC
CDR3aa: CASIPRAMRNEQYF

v_gene: TRBV5-4
j_gene: TRBJ2-6
d_gene: NA
abundance: few
CDR3nt: TGTGCCAGCAGCTTGAGGGTGGACTCTGGGGCCAACGTCCTGACTTTC
CDR3aa: CASSLRVDSGANVLTF

v_gene: TRBV28
j_gene: TRBJ2-4
d_gene: NA
abundance: NA
CDR3nt: TGTGCCGGCAGTTTACCAAGGGTAGCCAAAAACATTCAGTACTTC
CDR3aa: CAGSLPRVAKNIQYF

v_gene: TRBV6-2/TRBV6-3
j_gene: TRBJ2-5
d_gene: NA
abundance: many
CDR3nt: TGTGCCACCTCCGGGGTTCCCCAAGAGACCCAGTACTTC
CDR3aa: CATSGVPQETQYF

v_gene: TRBV4-2
j_gene: TRBJ2-1
d_gene: TRBD2
abundance: many
CDR3nt: TGTGCCAGCAGCGCAAGGGGTAGCGGGAGCCTCTACAATGAGCAGTTCTTC
CDR3aa: CASSARGSGSLYNEQFF

v_gene: TRBV24-1
j_gene: TRBJ2-1
d_gene: TRBD1
abundance: few
CDR3nt: TGTGCCACCAGTGACCCCGGGACAGGTGACAATGAGCAATTCTTC
CDR3aa: CATSDPGTGDNEQFF

v_gene: TRBV11-2
j_gene: TRBJ2-5
d_gene: NA
abundance: NA
CDR3nt: TGTGCCAGCAGCTTAGAACTAGCTGGACGGGAGACCCGGTACTTC
CDR3aa: CASSLELAGRETRYF

v_gene: TRBV4-2
j_gene: TRBJ2-1
d_gene: TRBD2
abundance: many
CDR3nt: TGTGCCAGCAGCCAAGAGCCCGGAGCTAGCGGATACAATGAGCAGTTCTTC
CDR3aa: CASSQEPGASGYNEQFF

v_gene: TRBV4-1
j_gene: TRBJ2-7
d_gene: NA
abundance: NA
CDR3nt: TGCACCAGCAGCCAAGATGGGACCTACGAGCAGTACTTC
CDR3aa: CTSSQDGTYEQYF

v_gene: TRBV4-1
j_gene: TRBJ2-3
d_gene: NA
abundance: NA
CDR3nt: TGCGCCAGCGGCCAAGTCAATATGGTCACCGCAGATACGCAGTATTTT
CDR3aa: CASGQVNMVTADTQYF

v_gene: TRBV7-9
j_gene: TRBJ2-5
d_gene: NA
abundance: few
CDR3nt: TGTGCCAGCAGCCTCACAGGGATTCATATGACCCAGTACTTC
CDR3aa: CASSLTGIHMTQYF

v_gene: TRBV6-6
j_gene: TRBJ2-3
d_gene: NA
abundance: many
CDR3nt: TGTGCCAGCCAAAGGGAGTTTACAGATACGCAGTATTTT
CDR3aa: CASQREFTDTQYF

v_gene: TRBV6-5
j_gene: TRBJ2-3
d_gene: TRBD2
abundance: NA
CDR3nt: TGTGCCAGCAGAGGACTAGCGGGAGGAGCGGATACGCAGTGTTTT
CDR3aa: CASRGLAGGADTQCF

v_gene: TRBV11-2
j_gene: TRBJ1-1
d_gene: TRBD1
abundance: NA
CDR3nt: TGTGCCAGCAGCTTAGCTATCGGGACAGAAGCTTCCTTT
CDR3aa: CASSLAIGTEASF

v_gene: TRBV6-1
j_gene: TRBJ1-5
d_gene: NA
abundance: NA
CDR3nt: TGTGCCATCAGTGAAGCGGGGGGGATTTATCAGCCCCAGCATTTT
CDR3aa: CAISEAGGIYQPQHF

v_gene: TRBV12-5
j_gene: TRBJ2-1
d_gene: TRBD2
abundance: many
CDR3nt: TGTGCTAGTGGTGCCGGGACTAGCGGGAGGGCCGACAATGAGCAGTTCTTC
CDR3aa: CASGAGTSGRADNEQFF

v_gene: TRBV29-1
j_gene: TRBJ2-2
d_gene: NA
abundance: once
CDR3nt: TGCAGCGTTCTCAGGGAGGACACCCGGGAGTTGTTTTTT
CDR3aa: CSVLREDTRELFF

v_gene: TRBV12-3/TRBV12-4
j_gene: TRBJ2-1
d_gene: TRBD2
abundance: NA
CDR3nt: TGTGCCAGCAGATCGGAAGCGGGAGGGGGCAATGAGCAGTCCTTC
CDR3aa: CASRSEAGGGNEQSF

v_gene: TRBV28
j_gene: TRBJ1-3
d_gene: NA
abundance: NA
CDR3nt: TGTGCCAGCACCCTTCGGTCCTCTGGAAACACCATATATTTT
CDR3aa: CASTLRSSGNTIYF

v_gene: TRBV5-1
j_gene: TRBJ2-7
d_gene: NA
abundance: NA
CDR3nt: TGCGCCAGCAGCTTGGTCAGTGTTACCTACGAGCAGTACTTC
CDR3aa: CASSLVSVTYEQYF

v_gene: TRBV24-1
j_gene: TRBJ2-1
d_gene: TRBD1
abundance: once
CDR3nt: TGTGCCACTCGTGGACAGGGAAACAATGAGCAGTCCTTC
CDR3aa: CATRGQGNNEQSF